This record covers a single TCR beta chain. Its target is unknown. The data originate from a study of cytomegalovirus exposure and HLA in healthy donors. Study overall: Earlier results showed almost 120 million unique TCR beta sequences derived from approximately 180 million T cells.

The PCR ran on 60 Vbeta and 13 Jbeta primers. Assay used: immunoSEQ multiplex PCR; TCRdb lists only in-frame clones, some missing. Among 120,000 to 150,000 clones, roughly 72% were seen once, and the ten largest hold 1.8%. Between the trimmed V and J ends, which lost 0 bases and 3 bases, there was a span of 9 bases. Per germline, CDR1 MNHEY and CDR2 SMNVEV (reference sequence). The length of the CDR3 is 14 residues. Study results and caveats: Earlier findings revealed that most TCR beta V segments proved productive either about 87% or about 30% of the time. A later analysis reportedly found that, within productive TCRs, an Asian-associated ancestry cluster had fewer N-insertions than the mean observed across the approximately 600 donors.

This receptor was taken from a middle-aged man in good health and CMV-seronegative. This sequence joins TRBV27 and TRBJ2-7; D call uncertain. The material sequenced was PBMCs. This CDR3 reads CASSLSFGYYEQYF. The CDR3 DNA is TGTGCCAGCAGTTTATCGTTCGGTTACTACGAGCAGTACTTC.